Only a few counts were recorded for the clone carrying this T cell receptor beta chain. Its antigen is unknown. Using a J-beta primer mix together with a sample-barcoded 5' primer, a second PCR was run for roughly 7 to 12 cycles. A template-switch adaptor that had 12 random nucleotides put a tag on each cDNA molecule. Sequencing yielded, for each sample, at least 3 million paired-end reads carrying CDR3. One entry per CDR3 protein results from TCRdb running MiXCR on the 5' RACE reads. Of fewer than 700,000 distinct CDR3 sequences in the sample, 40% to 50% were seen once. The CDR3 covers 14 residues. The V segment lost 4 bases and the J segment 4 bases; nucleotides outside the gene matches: 7. Germline V gives CDR1 MDHEN, CDR2 SYDVKM. The data originate from a study of blood T cells in healthy people across ages. Every sample gave at least 5 micrograms of total RNA when it was extracted. Findings of the study overall: Estimates of total diversity, which came from one million sequenced T cells, were considered to be underestimates.

Material for sequencing was blood. The origin of this receptor is an older man in good health. The chain employs TRBV28 and TRBJ2-7; TRBD1 aligns across 7 bases. In DNA, the CDR3 is TGTGCCAGCAGTTCGACAGGGATTAGGTACGAGCAGTACTTC. Translated, it gives CASSSTGIRYEQYF.